These 17 T cell receptor beta chains were sequenced from one sample in a study of T-cell memory formation after mild COVID-19. TCRdb re-called the 5' RACE reads through MiXCR, storing one row per CDR3 protein. The sample yields 250,000 to 300,000 distinct CDR3 sequences, 7% to 10% seen once. The source material was PBMCs or a T cell subset sorted from them (not recorded which). These receptors were taken from a man aged 18-30 years who had mild COVID-19 (a few samples of this study predate the infection). Cell type and time point are not known.

This clonotype was seen a few times. V and J are TRBV9 and TRBJ2-2; TRBD1 matches 7 bases. The trim removed 4 bases at V and 2 bases at J, leaving 5 bases unmatched. Germline CDR1 and CDR2: SGDLS and YYNGEE. The length of the CDR3 is 15 residues. CDR3 in DNA: TGTGCCAGCAGCCGGGACAGAAAAAACACCGGGGAGCTGTTTTTT. The encoded protein is CASSRDRKNTGELFF.

This clonotype occurred many times. The chain joins TRBV7-2 to TRBJ2-5; D not certain. This CDR3 has 14 amino acids. V was cut by 1 base and J by 5 bases, with 11 bases left in between. The germline V gene has CDR1 SGHTA and CDR2 FQGNSA. The CDR3 coding sequence is TGTGCCAGCAGCTTAGTAACGCGGTTGGAGACCCAGTACTTC. Its translation: CASSLVTRLETQYF.

This clonotype turned up a few times. A read error is possible here, since a much larger clone lies one base away. This rearrangement joins TRBV7-2 to TRBJ1-1; 8 positions match TRBD1. In germline, CDR1 is SGHTA, CDR2 FQGNSA. Losses at the gene ends were 4 bases for V and 5 bases for J; bases not matched to a gene: 6. The CDR3 length is 14 residues. The CDR3 protein is CASSSYRGSTEAFF. The CDR3 nucleotides are TGTGCCAGCAGCTCCTACAGGGGGTCGACTGAAGCTTTCTTT.

This clonotype was counted a single time. The J gene is TRBJ1-1, the V gene TRBV5-6; no clear D. CDR3 length: 11 amino acids. Looked up from germline, CDR1 is SGHDT and CDR2 is YYEEEE. V lost 0 bases to trimming and J lost 6 bases, with 3 bases between them. CDR3 loop: CASSLEAEAFF. For the CDR3, the DNA is TGTGCCAGCAGCTTGGAAGCTGAAGCTTTCTTT.

This clonotype was seen at least ten times. The rearrangement joins TRBV3-1 to TRBJ1-2, with unresolved D. Germline CDR1 is LGHDT and CDR2 is YNNKEL (reference sequence). V was cut by 3 bases and J by 7 bases, with 15 bases left in between. The CDR3 is made up of 14 amino acids. The CDR3 region has the DNA TGTGCCAGCAGCCATTCCTGGGATGACGTTGGCTACACCTTC. Its protein product is CASSHSWDDVGYTF. The full variable domain, completed using reference TRBV3-1 and TRBJ1-2, is DTAVSQTPKYLVTQMGNDKSIKCEQNLGHDTMYWYKQDSKKFLKIMFSYNNKELIINETVPNRFSPKSPDKAHLNLHINSLELGDSAVYFCASSHSWDDVGYTFGSGTRLTVV.

J is TRBJ2-5 and V is TRBV20-1, with 8 bases that match TRBD1. This CDR3 is 14 amino acids long. Germline trimming cut 2 bases from V and 3 bases from J; bases unmatched to any gene: 5. From germline, CDR1 is DFQATT and CDR2 SNEGSKA (reference sequence). The chain's CDR3 is CSARRPDREETQYF. Written as DNA, the CDR3 is TGCAGTGCTAGACGTCCGGACAGGGAAGAGACCCAGTACTTC.

The chain couples TRBV24-1 to TRBJ1-2; D is perhaps TRBD1 (5 bases). Deletions cut 4 bases from V and 3 bases from J, with 17 bases between. Germline-derived CDR1 and CDR2 are KGHDR and SFDVKD. This CDR3 spans 16 amino acids. DNA for the CDR3: TGTGCCACCAGTGACCCACCTCGGGGGACGGACTATGGCTACACCTTC. Amino acid sequence: CATSDPPRGTDYGYTF.

The chain links TRBV12-3 or TRBV12-4 to TRBJ2-7, with TRBD1 matching 10 bases. The CDR3 has 13 residues. J gave up 5 bases and V 6 bases, and 4 bases lay outside the gene matches. The CDR3 loop is CASSRGTGDEQYV. CDR3 nucleotide sequence: TGTGCCAGCAGCCGCGGGACAGGGGACGAGCAGTACGTC.

This clonotype was seen many times. The chain uses TRBV7-8 and TRBJ1-1; tentatively, D is TRBD1 (5 bases). This CDR3 region has 12 residues. V lost 5 bases and J lost 6, with 10 bases in between. Germline V lookup: CDR1 SGHVS, CDR2 FQNEAQ. The CDR3 region has the DNA TGTGCCAGCAGCGTTGACAGATCTGAAGCTTTCTTT. It codes for CASSVDRSEAFF.

The chain joins TRBV4-1 to TRBJ2-1, with 10 bases aligning to TRBD1. Germline V lookup: CDR1 MGHRA, CDR2 YSYEKL. The CDR3 loop spans 15 amino acids. V lost 1 base and J lost 9; bases outside the gene matches: 6. CDR3 protein: CASSQVGQGGTEQFF. The DNA for the CDR3 is TGCGCCAGCAGCCAAGTCGGACAGGGGGGGACTGAGCAGTTCTTC.

This clonotype was counted only a few times. The chain recombines TRBV6-5 with TRBJ2-3; D ambiguous. V gave up 0 bases and J gave up 4 bases, with 17 bases separating them. Looked up from germline, CDR1 is MNHEY and CDR2 is SVGAGI. CDR3 length: 17 residues. In DNA form, the CDR3 reads TGTGCCAGCAGTTACTCCATGTCTGCCGGTTGGGCAGATACGCAGTATTTT. Residues: CASSYSMSAGWADTQYF.

This rearrangement joins TRBV19 to TRBJ1-1; D remains unclear. The germline V and J ends were trimmed by 6 bases and 6 bases, with 11 bases remaining between them. CDR3 size: 12 residues. In germline, CDR1 is LNHDA, CDR2 SQIVND (reference sequence). Here the CDR3 reads CASSAPAPEAFF. CDR3 sequence (DNA): TGTGCCAGTAGCGCCCCGGCCCCTGAAGCTTTCTTT.

The rearrangement uses TRBV7-2 and TRBJ1-2; D remains ambiguous. Between the trimmed V and J ends, which lost 3 bases and 0 bases, there was a span of 8 bases. The germline gives CDR1 SGHTA, CDR2 FQGNSA. The CDR3 is 14 residues long. This CDR3 is CASSFGSPNYGYTF. DNA of the CDR3: TGTGCCAGCAGCTTTGGCAGTCCTAACTATGGCTACACCTTC.

In its sample, this clonotype was seen many times. The chain employs TRBV20-1 and TRBJ1-5; TRBD1 agrees at 12 bases. Trimming cost V 5 bases and J 5 bases; bases outside gene matches: 1. The CDR3 is made up of 13 amino acids. Germline CDR1 and CDR2: DFQATT and SNEGSKA (reference sequence). The CDR3 loop reads CSAGTGGHQPQHF. The CDR3 nucleotides are TGCAGTGCTGGGACAGGGGGCCATCAGCCCCAGCATTTT.

There are a few counts of this clonotype. This chain joins TRBV9 and TRBJ1-6, with a weak D call TRBD1 (5 bases). Trimming pared 0 bases from V and 10 bases from J, leaving 14 bases between. This CDR3 contains 15 residues. In germline, CDR1 is SGDLS, CDR2 YYNGEE. Here the CDR3 reads CASSVAGGIGSPLHF. The DNA of the CDR3 is TGTGCCAGCAGCGTAGCGGGGGGAATAGGGTCACCCCTCCACTTT. Looking up the rest from reference TRBV9 and TRBJ1-6 gives the full variable domain: DSGVTQTPKHLITATGQRVTLRCSPRSGDLSVYWYQQSLDQGLQFLIQYYNGEERAKGNILERFSAQQFPDLHSELNLSSLELGDSALYFCASSVAGGIGSPLHFGNGTRLTVT.

The chain recombines TRBV27 with TRBJ2-7, with D unresolved. This CDR3 is built from 13 residues. CDR1 is MNHEY and CDR2 is SMNVEV in the germline V gene (reference sequence). V was trimmed by 2 bases and J by 2 bases, leaving 7 bases between them. This CDR3 reads CASSLQAAYEQYF. The CDR3, as DNA: TGTGCCAGCAGTTTACAGGCGGCCTACGAGCAGTACTTC.

V and J are TRBV9 and TRBJ2-1; no reliable D call. Trimming removed 2 bases at V and 8 bases at J, with 14 bases between. CDR3 size: 14 residues. CDR1 is SGDLS, CDR2 YYNGEE, per germline. The CDR3 spells CASSVRTLSDEQFF. The DNA for the CDR3 is TGTGCCAGCAGCGTCCGGACCCTGTCCGATGAGCAGTTCTTC.